This TCR beta chain came from a study of human T cells and chemical hapten exposure (dated by TCRdb to about 2021). Concerning the study at large: For sensitization, 2% DPC in acetone was applied to a 2 cm by 2 cm area of upper inner arm skin. The mostly female patient cohort included alopecia areata with under or over 50% scalp involvement, alopecia totalis and alopecia universalis. The study tracked peripheral blood TCR repertoire changes in vivo during primary and secondary sensitization to the hapten diphenylcyclopropenone (DPC) in alopecia patients. Blood for TCR sequencing was provided by twenty-nine alopecia patients at one to four time points (pre-sensitization, 2, 6 and 24 weeks). Libraries were pooled for sequencing, and variation in per-sample TCR yields was attributed mainly to small differences in library volumes within the pool. Patch testing was performed on the upper back with Finn chambers containing 0.01% DPC, and the patch tests were scored after 6 days according to International Contact Dermatitis Research Group standards. Patients additionally received weekly therapeutic DPC doses to the scalp throughout the approximately 25-week study period. Patient blood was sampled pre-sensitization (week 0) and at 2, 6 and about 24 weeks after DPC sensitization. Findings and caveats that apply to the study as a whole: The number of TCRs above 1 in 1000 frequency did not change with DPC sensitization; there was no evidence of global repertoire structure alterations. Compared with pre-sensitization or healthy control sets, expanded TCRs formed significantly more large CDR3 similarity clusters, which is consistent with antigen-driven responses. Because all patients had alopecia, a presumed autoimmune disease, the immune response of the patients might differ from that of healthy individuals. Repeated subsampling changed both the strength of the expansion versus patch-test correlation and the threshold at which the correlation became significant. Patch test score correlated positively with the number of PT1 expanded TCRs, reaching significance at thresholds 8, 16 and 32 but not at 4.

This clonotype was seen at least ten times. Its binding antigen is unknown. No much larger clonotype is one base removed from it; base qualities were not supplied. This specimen's time point label, interpreted: patch test 2, 6 weeks after DPC sensitization. The treatment or condition label corresponds to: therapeutic diphenylcyclopropenone sensitization with weekly scalp DPC. At every patch-test visit, the blood draw took place before the patch test was put on. Eligible patients were aged 18 to 70, diagnosed with alopecia, deemed suitable for DPC therapy, and excluded if pregnant. Total RNA was extracted from unfractionated whole blood collected in Tempus Blood RNA tubes. The germline V gene yields MGHRA for CDR1 and YSYEKL for CDR2. The CDR3 covers 15 residues, taking in both the cysteine and the phenylalanine. This entry keeps only the CDR3 DNA: 45 bases, framed from base 1. V is shortened by 0 bases, J by 4 bases, and the region joining them spans 12 bases.

The library was built by means of RACE. The instrument was a NextSeq 500. During library preparation, unique molecular identifiers were attached to individual cDNA molecules so that TCRs could be counted quantitatively and reproducibly. Both TCR alpha and TCR beta chains were sequenced from each blood RNA sample. As for how the authors treated the data: Samples had a median of about 96,000 TCRs, with a range from 23,224 to 690,600. The Decombinator software suite was used to annotate V, J and CDR3 in the TCR reads. Every sample was subsampled to the same number of TCRs (28,000) for the PS versus PT1 abundance plots. Expanded TCRs were defined as absent before sensitization and observed at least eight times at the 2-week time point. The public reads were reanalyzed by TCRdb: fastp trimming at Q25, MiXCR alignment, in-frame beta chains only. Rows merge per CDR3 protein into single entries with the most common DNA and genes. TCRdb's processing, not the authors', yielded these V and J calls. Within this sample are about 40,000 distinct CDR3 sequences, with about 8.9% of them counted one time only. Over 12% of the sample belongs to the ten largest clones.

The chain is made from TRBV4-1 and TRBJ2-5; the D gene is possibly TRBD2, with 5 bases matching. Specimen: whole blood, collected in connection with sensitization to the hapten diphenylcyclopropenone (DPC). The receptor's source is a woman aged 35 to 49 with alopecia areata. Some clones in this sample may be carry-over from other donors' samples. The DNA sequence follows: TGCGCCAGCAGCCAAGATCGGGTAGGAGGAGAGACCCAGTACTTC. Translated, this gives CASSQDRVGGETQYF.